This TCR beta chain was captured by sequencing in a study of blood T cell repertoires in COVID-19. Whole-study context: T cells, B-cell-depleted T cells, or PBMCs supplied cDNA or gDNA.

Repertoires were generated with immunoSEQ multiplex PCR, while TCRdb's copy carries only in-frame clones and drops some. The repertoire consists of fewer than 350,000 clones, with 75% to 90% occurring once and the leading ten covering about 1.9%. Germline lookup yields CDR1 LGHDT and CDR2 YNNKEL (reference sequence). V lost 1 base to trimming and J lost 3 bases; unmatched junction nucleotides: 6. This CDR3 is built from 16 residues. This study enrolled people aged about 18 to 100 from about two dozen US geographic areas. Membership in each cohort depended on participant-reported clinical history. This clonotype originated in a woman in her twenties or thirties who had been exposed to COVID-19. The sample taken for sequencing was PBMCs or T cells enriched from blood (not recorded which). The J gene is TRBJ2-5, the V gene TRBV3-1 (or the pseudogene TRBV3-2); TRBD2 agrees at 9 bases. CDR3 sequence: CASSQGMTSGKETQYF. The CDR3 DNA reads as TGTGCCAGCAGCCAAGGCATGACTAGCGGTAAAGAGACCCAGTACTTC.